This T cell receptor (beta chain) was sequenced during a study of cytomegalovirus exposure and HLA in healthy donors. Overall study findings and caveats: Follow-up analysis found HLA locus-dependent TCR association rates, highest for DRB1 and lowest for HLA-C.

The CDR3 has 13 residues. V was trimmed by 4 bases and J by 0 bases, leaving 7 bases between them. Germline loops: CDR1 SGHRS, CDR2 YFSETQ. Note on this clone: Its antigen is undetermined.

The study ran its PCR with 60 Vbeta and 13 Jbeta primers. Using immunoSEQ multiplex PCR, the repertoire was profiled, and TCRdb retains in-frame clones only, with some absent. The top ten clones hold approximately 7.8% of a sample with about 130,000 clones, about 74% of them seen once. Sequencing was done on a sample of PBMCs. This TCR came from a male donor in good health and CMV-seronegative. The chain carries TRBV5-1 and TRBJ2-5; D may be TRBD2 (5 bases). The CDR3 loop is CASSPDYQETQYF. Written as DNA, the CDR3 is TGCGCCAGCAGCCCGGACTACCAAGAGACCCAGTACTTC.